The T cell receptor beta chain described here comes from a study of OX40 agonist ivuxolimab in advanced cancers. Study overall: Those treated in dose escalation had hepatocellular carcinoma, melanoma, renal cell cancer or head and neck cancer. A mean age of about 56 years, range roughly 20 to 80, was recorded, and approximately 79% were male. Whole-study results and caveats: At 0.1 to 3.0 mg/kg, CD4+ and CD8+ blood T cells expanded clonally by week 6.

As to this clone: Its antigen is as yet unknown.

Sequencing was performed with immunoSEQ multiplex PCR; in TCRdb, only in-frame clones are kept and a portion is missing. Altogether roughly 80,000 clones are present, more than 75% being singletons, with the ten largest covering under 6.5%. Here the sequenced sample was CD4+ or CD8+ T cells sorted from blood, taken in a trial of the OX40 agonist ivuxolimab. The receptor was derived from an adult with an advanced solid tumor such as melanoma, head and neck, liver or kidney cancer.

CDR3 sequence reads: CASSYSGQGTGELFF. The CDR3 DNA reads as TGTGCCAGCAGTTACTCGGGACAGGGCACCGGGGAGCTGTTTTTT. This sequence joins TRBV6-6 and TRBJ2-2, with 9 bases matching TRBD1. The trim removed 0 bases at V and 4 bases at J, leaving 0 bases unmatched. CDR1 MNHNY and CDR2 SVGAGI come from the germline V gene (reference sequence). The CDR3 is 15 amino acids.